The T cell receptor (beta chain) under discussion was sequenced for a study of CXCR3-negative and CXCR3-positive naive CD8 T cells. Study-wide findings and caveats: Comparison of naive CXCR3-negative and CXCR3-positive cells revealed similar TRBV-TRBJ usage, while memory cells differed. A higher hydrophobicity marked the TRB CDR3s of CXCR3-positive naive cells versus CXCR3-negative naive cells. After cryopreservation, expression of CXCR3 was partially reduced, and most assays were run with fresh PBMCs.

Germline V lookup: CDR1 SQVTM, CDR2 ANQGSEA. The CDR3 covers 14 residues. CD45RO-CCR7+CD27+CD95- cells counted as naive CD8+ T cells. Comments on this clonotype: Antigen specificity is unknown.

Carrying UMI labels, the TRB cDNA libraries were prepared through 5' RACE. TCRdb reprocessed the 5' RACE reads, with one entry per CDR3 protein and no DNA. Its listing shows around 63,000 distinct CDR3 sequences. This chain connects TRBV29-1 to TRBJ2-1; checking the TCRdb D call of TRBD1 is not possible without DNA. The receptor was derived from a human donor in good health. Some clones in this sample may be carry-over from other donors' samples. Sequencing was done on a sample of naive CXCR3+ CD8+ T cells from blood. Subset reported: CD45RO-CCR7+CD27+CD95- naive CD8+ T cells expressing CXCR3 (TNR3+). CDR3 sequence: CSVEDKFAPSEQFF.